The clone carrying this T cell receptor (beta chain) was seen many times. Its matching antigen is unknown. Trimming took off 2 bases at V and 3 bases at J, with 11 bases between the two ends. Germline V CDR1 and CDR2: GTSNPN, SVGIG (reference sequence). This CDR3 is 13 amino acids long. The data belong to a study of regulatory T cells in long-lasting Graves disease. The TCR beta library used iRepertoire HTBI primers with Arm-PCR amplification of CDR3. TCRdb re-called the multiplex PCR reads through MiXCR, storing one row per CDR3 protein. The sample lists roughly 320,000 distinct CDR3 sequences; over 15% were seen once. Study-wide results and caveats: Persistent patients had more shared public clonotypes (2,741) than new patients (around 1,000).

Time point meaning: newly diagnosed GD, antithyroid drugs for less than 3 months. PBMC RNA served as the TCR library source. Criteria from the American Thyroid Association guidelines were applied to diagnose Graves' disease. This sample was also put to use in a study of T cells in Graves' hyperthyroidism and ophthalmopathy. In that study: Recently diagnosed hyperthyroidism of less than 2 months' duration affected patients aged 18 to 65. Blood samples included most of the expanded thyroid clonotypes exceeding 0.001.

This receptor was taken from a man aged 40-50 years with Graves disease. The V gene is TRBV30, the J gene TRBJ2-7, with D perhaps matching TRBD2 (5 bases). The sequences come from peripheral blood mononuclear cells (PBMCs), collected at new diagnosis, from a patient treated with antithyroid drugs. CDR3 DNA sequence: TGTGCCTGGAGTAGTTACGGGGACTACGAGCAGTACTTC. This sequence encodes CAWSSYGDYEQYF.